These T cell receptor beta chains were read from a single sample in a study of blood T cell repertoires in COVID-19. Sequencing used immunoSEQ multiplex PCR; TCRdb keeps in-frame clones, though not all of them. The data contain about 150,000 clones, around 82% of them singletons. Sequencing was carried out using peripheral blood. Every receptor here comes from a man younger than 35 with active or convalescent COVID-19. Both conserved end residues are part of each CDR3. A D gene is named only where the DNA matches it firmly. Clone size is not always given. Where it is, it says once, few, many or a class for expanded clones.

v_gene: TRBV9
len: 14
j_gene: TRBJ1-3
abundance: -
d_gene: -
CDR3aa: CASSPEGTGNTIYF
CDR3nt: TGTGCCAGCAGTCCGGAGGGGACTGGAAACACCATATATTTT

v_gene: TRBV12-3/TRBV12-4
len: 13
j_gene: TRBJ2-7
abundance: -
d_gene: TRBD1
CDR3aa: CASSFQGAYEQYF
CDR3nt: TGTGCCAGCAGTTTCCAGGGGGCCTACGAGCAGTACTTC

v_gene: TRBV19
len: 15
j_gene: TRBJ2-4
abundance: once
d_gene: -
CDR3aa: CASRWVGEAKNIQYF
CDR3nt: TGTGCCAGTAGATGGGTCGGGGAAGCGAAAAACATTCAGTACTTC

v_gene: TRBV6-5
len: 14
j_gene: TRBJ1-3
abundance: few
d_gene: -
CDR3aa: CASRGGASGNTIYF
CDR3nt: TGTGCCAGCAGAGGCGGGGCGTCTGGAAACACCATATATTTT

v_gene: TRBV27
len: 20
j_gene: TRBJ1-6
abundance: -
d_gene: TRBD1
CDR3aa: CASTQPGQGAGISYNSPLHF
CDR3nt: TGTGCCAGCACCCAACCGGGACAGGGGGCGGGTATCTCCTATAATTCACCCCTCCACTTT

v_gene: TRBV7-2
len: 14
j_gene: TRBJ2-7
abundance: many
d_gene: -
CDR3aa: CASSLGLTTYEQYF
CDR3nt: TGTGCCAGCAGCTTAGGGCTTACTACCTACGAGCAGTACTTC

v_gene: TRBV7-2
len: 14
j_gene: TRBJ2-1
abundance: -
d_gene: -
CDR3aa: CASSWDIQFPEQFF
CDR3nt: TGTGCCAGCAGCTGGGACATTCAGTTCCCCGAGCAGTTCTTC

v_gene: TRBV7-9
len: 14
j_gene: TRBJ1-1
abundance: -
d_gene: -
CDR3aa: CASSPDTGFTEAFF
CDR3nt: TGTGCCAGCAGCCCTGATACAGGCTTCACTGAAGCTTTCTTT

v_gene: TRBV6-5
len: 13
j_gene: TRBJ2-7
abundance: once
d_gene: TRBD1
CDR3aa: CASSYWTGSEQYF
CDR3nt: TGTGCCAGCAGTTACTGGACAGGGTCCGAGCAGTACTTC

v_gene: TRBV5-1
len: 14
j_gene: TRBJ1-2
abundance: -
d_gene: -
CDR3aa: CASRTSQGNYGYTF
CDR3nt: TGCGCCAGCAGGACATCACAGGGAAACTATGGCTACACCTTC

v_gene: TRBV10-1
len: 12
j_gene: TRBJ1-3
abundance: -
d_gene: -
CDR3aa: CASSDLGNTIYF
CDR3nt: TGCGCCAGCAGTGATCTCGGAAACACCATATATTTT

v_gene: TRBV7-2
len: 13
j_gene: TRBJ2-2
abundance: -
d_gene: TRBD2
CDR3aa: CAATSGSAGELFF
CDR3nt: TGTGCCGCGACTAGCGGGAGTGCCGGGGAGCTGTTTTTT

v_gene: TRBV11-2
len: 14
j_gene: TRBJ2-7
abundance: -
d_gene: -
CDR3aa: CASSLGPGIYEQYF
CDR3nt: TGTGCCAGCAGCTTAGGTCCGGGGATTTACGAGCAGTACTTC

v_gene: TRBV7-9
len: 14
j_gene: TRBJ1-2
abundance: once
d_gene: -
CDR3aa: CASSLVMGSYGYTF
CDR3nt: TGTGCCAGCAGCTTAGTGATGGGGAGCTATGGCTACACCTTC

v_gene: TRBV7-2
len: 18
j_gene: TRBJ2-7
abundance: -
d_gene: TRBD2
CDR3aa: CASIPKPGLAGDPHEQYF
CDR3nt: TGTGCCAGCATCCCTAAACCGGGACTAGCGGGAGACCCCCACGAGCAGTACTTC

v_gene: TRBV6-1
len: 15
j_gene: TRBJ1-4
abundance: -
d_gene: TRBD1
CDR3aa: CASSDAGTGNEKLFF
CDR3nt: TGTGCCAGCAGTGATGCCGGGACAGGGAATGAAAAACTGTTTTTT

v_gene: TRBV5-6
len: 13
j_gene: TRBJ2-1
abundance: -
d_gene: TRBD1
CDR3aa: CASSEDRANEQFF
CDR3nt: TGTGCCAGCAGCGAGGACAGGGCCAATGAGCAGTTCTTC

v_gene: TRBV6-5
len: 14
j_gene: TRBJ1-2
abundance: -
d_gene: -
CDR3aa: CASSYGEQGGGYTF
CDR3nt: TGTGCCAGCAGTTACGGCGAACAGGGTGGGGGCTACACCTTC

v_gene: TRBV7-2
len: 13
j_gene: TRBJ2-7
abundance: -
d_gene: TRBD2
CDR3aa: CASSLAGGLEQYF
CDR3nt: TGTGCCAGCAGCTTAGCGGGAGGGCTGGAGCAGTACTTC

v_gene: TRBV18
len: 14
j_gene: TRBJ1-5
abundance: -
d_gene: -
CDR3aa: CASSPGGEGQPQHF
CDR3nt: TGTGCCAGCTCACCAGGGGGGGAAGGCCAGCCCCAGCATTTT

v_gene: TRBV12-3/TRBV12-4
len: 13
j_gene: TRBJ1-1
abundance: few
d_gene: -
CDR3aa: CASSGDSYTEAFF
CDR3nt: TGTGCCAGCAGTGGAGACAGCTACACTGAAGCTTTCTTT

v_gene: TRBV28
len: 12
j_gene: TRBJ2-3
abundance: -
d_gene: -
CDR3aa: CASRTNRVRQYF
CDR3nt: TGTGCCAGCAGAACAAACAGGGTTCGGCAGTATTTT

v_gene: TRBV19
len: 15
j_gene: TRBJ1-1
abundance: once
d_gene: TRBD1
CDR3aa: CASSARQGWDTEAFF
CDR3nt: TGTGCCAGTAGTGCAAGACAGGGATGGGACACTGAAGCTTTCTTT

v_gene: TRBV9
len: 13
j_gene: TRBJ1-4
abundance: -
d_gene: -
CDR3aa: CASSVVEGGKLFF
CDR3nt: TGTGCCAGCAGCGTAGTTGAGGGTGGAAAACTGTTTTTT

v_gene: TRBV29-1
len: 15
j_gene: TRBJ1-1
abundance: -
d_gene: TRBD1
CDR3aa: CSVEILWDREAIAFF
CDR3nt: TGCAGCGTTGAAATCTTATGGGACAGGGAGGCGATAGCTTTCTTT